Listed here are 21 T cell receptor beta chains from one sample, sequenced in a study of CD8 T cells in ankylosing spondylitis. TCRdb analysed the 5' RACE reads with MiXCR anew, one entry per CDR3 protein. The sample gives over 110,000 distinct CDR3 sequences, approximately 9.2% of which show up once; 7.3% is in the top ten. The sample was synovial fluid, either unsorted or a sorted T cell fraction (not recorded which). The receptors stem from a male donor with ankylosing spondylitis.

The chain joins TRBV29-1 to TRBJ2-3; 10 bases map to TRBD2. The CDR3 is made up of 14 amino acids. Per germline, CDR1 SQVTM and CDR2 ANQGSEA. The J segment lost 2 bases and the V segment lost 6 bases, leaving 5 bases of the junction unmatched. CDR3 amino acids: CSVLAGSYTDTQYF. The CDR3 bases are TGCAGCGTACTAGCGGGGTCATACACAGATACGCAGTATTTT.

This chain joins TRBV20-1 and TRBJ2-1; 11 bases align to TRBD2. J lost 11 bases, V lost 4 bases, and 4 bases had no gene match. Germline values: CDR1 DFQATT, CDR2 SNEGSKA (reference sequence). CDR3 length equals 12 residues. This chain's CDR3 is CSAILAGAQQFF. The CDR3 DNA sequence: TGCAGTGCTATACTAGCGGGAGCGCAGCAGTTCTTC.

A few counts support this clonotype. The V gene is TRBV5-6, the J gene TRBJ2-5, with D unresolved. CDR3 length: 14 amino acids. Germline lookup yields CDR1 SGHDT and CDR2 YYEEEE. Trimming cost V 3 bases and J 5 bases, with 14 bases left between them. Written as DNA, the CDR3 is TGTGCCAGCAGCTCCCTTCAAATGCGCGAGACCCAGTACTTC. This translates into CASSSLQMRETQYF.

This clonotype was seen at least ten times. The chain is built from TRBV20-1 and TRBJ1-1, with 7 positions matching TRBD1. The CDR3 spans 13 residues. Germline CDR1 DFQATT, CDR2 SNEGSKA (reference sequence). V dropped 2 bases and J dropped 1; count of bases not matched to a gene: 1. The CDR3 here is CSARRTGNTEAFF. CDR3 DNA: TGCAGTGCTAGAAGGACAGGGAACACTGAAGCTTTCTTT.

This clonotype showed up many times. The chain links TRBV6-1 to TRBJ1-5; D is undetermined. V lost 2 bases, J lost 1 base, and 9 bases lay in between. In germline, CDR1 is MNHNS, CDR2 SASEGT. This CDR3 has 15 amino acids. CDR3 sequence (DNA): TGTGCCAGCAGTGAATATTTAGAGAGCAATCAGCCCCAGCATTTT. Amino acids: CASSEYLESNQPQHF.

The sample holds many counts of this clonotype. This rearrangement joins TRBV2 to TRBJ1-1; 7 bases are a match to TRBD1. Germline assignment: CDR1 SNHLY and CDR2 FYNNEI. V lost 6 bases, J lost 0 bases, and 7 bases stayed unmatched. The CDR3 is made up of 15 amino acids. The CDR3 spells CASSIPGTVNTEAFF. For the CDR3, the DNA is TGTGCCAGCAGCATACCAGGGACAGTGAACACTGAAGCTTTCTTT.

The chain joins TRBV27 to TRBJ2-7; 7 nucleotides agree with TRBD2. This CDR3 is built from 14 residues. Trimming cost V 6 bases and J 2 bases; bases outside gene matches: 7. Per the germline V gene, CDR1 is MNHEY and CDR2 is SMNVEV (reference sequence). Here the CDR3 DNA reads TGTGCCAGCAGCCGGGTAGCGGGCACCTACGAGCAGTACTTC. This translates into CASSRVAGTYEQYF.

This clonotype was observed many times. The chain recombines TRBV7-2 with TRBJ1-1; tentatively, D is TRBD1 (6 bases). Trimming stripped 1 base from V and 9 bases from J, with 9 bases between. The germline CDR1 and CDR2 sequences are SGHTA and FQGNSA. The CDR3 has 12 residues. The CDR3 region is CASSLGTAKAFF. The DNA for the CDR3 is TGTGCCAGCAGCTTAGGGACAGCCAAAGCTTTCTTT.

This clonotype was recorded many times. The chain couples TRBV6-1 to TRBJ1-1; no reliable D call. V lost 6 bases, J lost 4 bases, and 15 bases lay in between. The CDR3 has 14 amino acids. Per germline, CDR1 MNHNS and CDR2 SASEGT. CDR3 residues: CASSRGSPGTEAFF. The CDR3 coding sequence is TGTGCCAGCAGCCGCGGGTCCCCGGGCACTGAAGCTTTCTTT.

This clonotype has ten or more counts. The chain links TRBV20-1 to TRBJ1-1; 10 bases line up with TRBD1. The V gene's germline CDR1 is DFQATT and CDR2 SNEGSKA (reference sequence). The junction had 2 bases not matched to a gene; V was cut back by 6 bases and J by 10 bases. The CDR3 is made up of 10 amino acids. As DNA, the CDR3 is TGCAGTGCCCGGACAGGGGGAGCTTTCTTT. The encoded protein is CSARTGGAFF.

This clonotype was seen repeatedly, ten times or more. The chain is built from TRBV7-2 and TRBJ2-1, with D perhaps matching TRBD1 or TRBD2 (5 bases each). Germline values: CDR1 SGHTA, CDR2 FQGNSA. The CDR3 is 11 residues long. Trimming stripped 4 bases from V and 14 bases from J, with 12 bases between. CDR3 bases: TGTGCCAGCAGCTCCCGGGACCAGGAGTTCTTC. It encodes CASSSRDQEFF.

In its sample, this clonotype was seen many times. CDR3 sequence: CASSLQGQDTEAFF. Written as DNA, the CDR3 is TGCGCCAGCAGCTTGCAGGGGCAGGACACTGAAGCTTTCTTT. This chain links TRBV5-1 with TRBJ1-1, with a tentative D call TRBD1 (6 bases). Germline V gene data show CDR1 as SGHRS and CDR2 as YFSETQ. This CDR3 has 14 residues. Between the trimmed V and J ends, which lost 1 base and 3 bases, there was a span of 10 bases.

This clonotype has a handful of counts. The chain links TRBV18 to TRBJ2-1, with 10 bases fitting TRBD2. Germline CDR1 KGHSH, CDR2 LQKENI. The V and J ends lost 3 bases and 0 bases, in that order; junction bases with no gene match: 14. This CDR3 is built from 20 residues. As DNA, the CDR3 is TGTGCCAGCTCACCTTCTCGGAAAGCGGGAGGGTCCAGCTCCTACAATGAGCAGTTCTTC. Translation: CASSPSRKAGGSSSYNEQFF.

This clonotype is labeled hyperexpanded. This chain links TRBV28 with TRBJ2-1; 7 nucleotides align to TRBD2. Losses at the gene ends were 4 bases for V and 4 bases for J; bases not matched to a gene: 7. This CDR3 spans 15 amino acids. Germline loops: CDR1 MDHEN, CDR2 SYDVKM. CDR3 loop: CASSYPGGPYNEQFF. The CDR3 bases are TGTGCCAGCAGTTATCCGGGAGGCCCGTACAATGAGCAGTTCTTC. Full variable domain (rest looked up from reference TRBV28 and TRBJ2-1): DVKVTQSSRYLVKRTGEKVFLECVQDMDHENMFWYRQDPGLGLRLIYFSYDVKMKEKGDIPEGYSVSREKKERFSLILESASTNQTSMYLCASSYPGGPYNEQFFGPGTRLTVL.

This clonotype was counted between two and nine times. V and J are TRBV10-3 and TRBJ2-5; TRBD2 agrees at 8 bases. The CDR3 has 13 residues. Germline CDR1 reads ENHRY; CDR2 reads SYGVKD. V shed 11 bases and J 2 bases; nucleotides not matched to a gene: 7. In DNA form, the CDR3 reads TGTGCCGTTTCCGCTAGCGGGCAAGAGACCCAGTACTTC. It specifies CAVSASGQETQYF.

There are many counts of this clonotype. The CDR3 sequence: CSVERGGGVSEQFF. DNA of the CDR3: TGCAGCGTTGAAAGGGGAGGTGGTGTGAGTGAGCAGTTCTTC. The chain links TRBV29-1 to TRBJ2-1; the D gene is possibly TRBD2 (6 bases). Trimming stripped 2 bases from V and 9 bases from J, with 17 bases between. The V gene's germline CDR1 is SQVTM and CDR2 ANQGSEA. The CDR3 extends over 14 amino acids.

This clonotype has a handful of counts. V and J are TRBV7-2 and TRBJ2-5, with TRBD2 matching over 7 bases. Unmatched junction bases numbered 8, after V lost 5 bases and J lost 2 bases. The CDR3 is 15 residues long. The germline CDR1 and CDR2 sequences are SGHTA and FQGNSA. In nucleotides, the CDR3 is TGTGCCAGCAGCCCTTGGGGTAGCGGGCAAGAGACCCAGTACTTC. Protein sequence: CASSPWGSGQETQYF.

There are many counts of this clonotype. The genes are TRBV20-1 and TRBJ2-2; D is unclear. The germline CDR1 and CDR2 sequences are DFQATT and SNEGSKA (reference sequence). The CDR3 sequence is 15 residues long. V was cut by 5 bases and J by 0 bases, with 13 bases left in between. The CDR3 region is CSARRMGSNTGELFF. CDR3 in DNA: TGCAGTGCTCGTCGGATGGGGTCGAACACCGGGGAGCTGTTTTTT.

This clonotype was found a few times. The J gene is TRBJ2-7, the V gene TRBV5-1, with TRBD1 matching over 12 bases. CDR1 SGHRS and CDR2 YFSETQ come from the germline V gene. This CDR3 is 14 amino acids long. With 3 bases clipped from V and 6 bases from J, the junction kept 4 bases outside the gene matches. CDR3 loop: CASSSGTGGFEQYF. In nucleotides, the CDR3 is TGCGCCAGCAGCTCAGGGACAGGGGGCTTCGAGCAGTACTTC.

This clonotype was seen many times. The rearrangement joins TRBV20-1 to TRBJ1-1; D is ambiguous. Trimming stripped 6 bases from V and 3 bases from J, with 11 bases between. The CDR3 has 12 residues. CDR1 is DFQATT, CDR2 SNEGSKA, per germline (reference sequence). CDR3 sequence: CSAGRLHTEAFF. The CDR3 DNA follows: TGCAGTGCCGGCAGACTGCACACTGAAGCTTTCTTT.

The CDR3 reads CASSPAGLGNEQFF. In DNA, the CDR3 is TGTGCCAGCAGCCCTGCCGGACTAGGGAATGAGCAGTTCTTC. The rearrangement links TRBV28 to TRBJ2-1; 7 nucleotides agree with TRBD2. The CDR3 runs to 14 residues. Germline assignment: CDR1 MDHEN and CDR2 SYDVKM. After removal of 6 bases from V and 7 bases from J, the junction contained 9 bases not matched to a gene.